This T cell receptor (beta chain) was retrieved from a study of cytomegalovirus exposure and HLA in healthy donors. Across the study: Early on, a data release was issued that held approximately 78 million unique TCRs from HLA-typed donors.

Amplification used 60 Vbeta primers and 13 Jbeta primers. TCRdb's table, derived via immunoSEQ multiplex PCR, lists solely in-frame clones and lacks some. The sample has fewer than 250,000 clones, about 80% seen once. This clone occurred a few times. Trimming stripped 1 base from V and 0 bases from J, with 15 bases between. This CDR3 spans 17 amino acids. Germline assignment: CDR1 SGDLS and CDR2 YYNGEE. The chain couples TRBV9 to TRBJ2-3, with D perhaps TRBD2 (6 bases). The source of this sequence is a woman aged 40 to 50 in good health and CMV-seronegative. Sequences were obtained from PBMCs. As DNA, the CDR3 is TGTGCCAGCAGCGTACTCGGGGGAGCCTCTAGCACAGATACGCAGTATTTT. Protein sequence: CASSVLGGASSTDTQYF.